Many counts were recorded for the clone carrying this TCR beta chain. Its target is unknown. The CDR3 consists of 14 residues. V was pared by 5 bases and J by 7 bases, with 6 bases of the junction left unmatched. Germline assignment: CDR1 SEHNR and CDR2 FQNEAQ (reference sequence). RNA transcripts yielded amplified TCR beta CDR3 regions. Carried out on the TCR CDR3, a first-round RT-PCR used the HTBI primer set. TCRdb ran MiXCR on the multiplex PCR reads and lists one entry per CDR3 protein. The sample carries hundreds of thousands of distinct CDR3 sequences, about half recorded once. These data belong to a study of T cells in Graves' hyperthyroidism and ophthalmopathy. Study-wide findings and caveats: The model foresaw ophthalmopathy a median roughly 6.5 months prior to onset. Peripheral blood also featured most of the thyroid clonotypes expanded above 0.001.

Stable disease denoted Graves' hyperthyroidism without ophthalmopathy progression within 18 months. The study left out patients who had uncontrolled infection, other autoimmune disease, pregnancy or lactation. The material sequenced was peripheral blood or thyroid tissue (not recorded which). The rearrangement links TRBV7-9 to TRBJ2-5; the match to TRBD2 covers 11 bases. This TCR was recovered from a woman in her late teens or twenties with Graves' hyperthyroidism. The CDR3 spells CASSKGTSGVTQYF. The CDR3 nucleotides read TGTGCCAGCAGCAAAGGGACTAGCGGCGTGACCCAGTACTTC.